This record covers a single T cell receptor (beta chain). This clone's antigen is unknown. Base qualities are not recorded, but no much larger clone differs from it by a single base. The germline ends are 13 bases apart after V is trimmed by 6 bases and J by 1 base. The CDR3, cysteine through phenylalanine, is 14 amino acids long. Solely the CDR3 DNA is kept, with 42 bases framed from the first base. Based on the germline V gene (reference sequence), the CDR1 and CDR2 sequences are DFQATT and SNEGSKA. The sample comes from a study of CD8+CD57+ T cells in acquired aplastic anemia (dated by TCRdb to the late 2010s). Some background on the complete study: DNA extracted from sorted CD4+ and CD8+ cells had a mean of roughly 3.4 ug, with a range of roughly 0.18 to 27.4 ug. A CD8+CD57+ expansion meant a frequency higher than the mean frequency seen in healthy subjects.

Expansion of CD8+CD57+ cells had been shown by flow cytometry in the patients chosen for sequencing. Every patient had a diagnosis of severe acquired aplastic anemia based on International Study of Aplastic Anemia and Agranulocytosis and Camitta criteria. No patient had received any therapy when blood was sampled. In the study, sorted CD4+ and CD8+ blood T cells from patients with severe aplastic anemia and from healthy subjects underwent deep sequencing of TCR repertoires. In the USA, patient enrollment took place under clinicaltrials.gov protocols 00001620, 01623167, 00001397, 00071045, 00081523 and 00961064. Ficoll-Paque density gradient centrifugation was used to isolate peripheral blood mononuclear cells. Before DNA extraction, CD4+ and CD8+ T cells were sorted with FACS or magnetic beads. What the research found in general, with its limitations: Although twenty-nine CD8+ CDR3 sequences were shared by patients and controls, these sequences appeared highly expressed in patients and within the immunodominant clones of patients. Between patients and healthy controls, no significant difference in CD8+ Simpson's diversity was found (P=0.060).

Profiling of TCR beta VDJ combinations and CDR3 sequences used genomic DNA as the template. TCR repertoire sequencing was run on an Illumina HiSeq 2000. From the authors' description of their analysis: TRBV/TRBJ rearrangement plots, CDR3 size and DJ length profiles, and Simpson's diversity index were used to assess repertoires. The immunodominant clone was defined as the most abundant DNA sequence in deep sequencing data. CDR3 amino acid sequences were checked for sharing between subjects and were compared against published repertoires and the VDJdb database. The public reads were reprocessed in TCRdb via fastp at Q25 and MiXCR, keeping in-frame beta chains. Rows are combined by CDR3 protein, so each entry shows the most common genes and DNA. The V and J calls shown here were made by TCRdb, not taken from the authors' results. The sample contains under 200,000 distinct CDR3 sequences, around half of them found a single time. The top ten hold approximately 3% of the sample.

Material: sorted CD4+, CD8+, or CD8+CD57+ T cells (not recorded which) from PBMCs. The TCR sequence derives from a human donor with aplastic anemia. In this chain, TRBV20-1 is recombined with TRBJ1-5; the D gene is possibly TRBD1, with 6 bases matching. The DNA sequence is TGCAGTGCCGACAGGTCATTAAGCAATCAGCCCCAGCATTTT. Translated, this gives CSADRSLSNQPQHF.